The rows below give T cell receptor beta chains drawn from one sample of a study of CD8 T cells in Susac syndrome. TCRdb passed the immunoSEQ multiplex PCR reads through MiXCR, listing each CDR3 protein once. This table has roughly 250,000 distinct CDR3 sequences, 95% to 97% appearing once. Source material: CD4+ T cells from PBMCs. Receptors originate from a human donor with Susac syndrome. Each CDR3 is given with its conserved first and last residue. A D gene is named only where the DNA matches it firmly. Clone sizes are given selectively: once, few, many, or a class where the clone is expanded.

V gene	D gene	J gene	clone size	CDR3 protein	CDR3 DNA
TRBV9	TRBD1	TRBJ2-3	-	CASSGQFAGGDTQYF	TGTGCCAGCAGTGGACAGTTCGCAGGGGGAGATACGCAGTATTTT
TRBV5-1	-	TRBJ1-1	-	CASSLDRAGRSEAFF	TGCGCCAGCAGCTTGGATCGCGCGGGAAGGTCTGAAGCTTTCTTT
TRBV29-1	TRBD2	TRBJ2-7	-	CSVGSGSGYEQYF	TGCAGCGTGGGTAGCGGGAGCGGCTACGAGCAGTACTTC
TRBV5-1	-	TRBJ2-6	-	CASSLVLFGANVLTF	TGCGCCAGCAGCTTGGTCCTTTTCGGGGCCAACGTCCTGACTTTC
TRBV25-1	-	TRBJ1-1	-	CASSNRVNTEAFF	TGTGCCAGCAGTAACAGGGTGAACACTGAAGCTTTCTTT
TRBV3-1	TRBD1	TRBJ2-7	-	CASSPRNRGFYEQYF	TGTGCCAGCAGCCCCCGAAACAGGGGGTTTTACGAGCAGTACTTC
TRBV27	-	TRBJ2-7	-	CASSINFSGEQYF	TGTGCCAGCAGTATTAATTTTAGCGGCGAGCAGTACTTC
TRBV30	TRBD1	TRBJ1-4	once	CAWSSGTDEKLFF	TGTGCCTGGAGTTCCGGGACAGATGAAAAACTGTTTTTT
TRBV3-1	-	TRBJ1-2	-	CASSQTVLYTF	TGTGCCAGCAGCCAGACAGTGCTCTACACCTTC
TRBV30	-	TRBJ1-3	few	CATESGNTIYF	TGTGCCACAGAATCTGGAAACACCATATATTTT
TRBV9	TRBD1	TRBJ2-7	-	CASSVGSGGYEQYF	TGTGCCAGCAGCGTAGGGTCAGGGGGCTACGAGCAGTACTTC
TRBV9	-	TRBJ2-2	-	CASSGVGGELFF	TGTGCCAGCAGCGGGGTCGGCGGGGAGCTGTTTTTT
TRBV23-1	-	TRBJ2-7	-	CASKYPKHEQYF	TGCGCCAGCAAATACCCCAAGCACGAGCAGTACTTC
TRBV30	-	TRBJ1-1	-	CAWSYRLNTEAFF	TGTGCCTGGAGTTACAGGCTGAACACTGAAGCTTTCTTT
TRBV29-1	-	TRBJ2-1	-	CSVALREGSYNEQFF	TGCAGCGTTGCCCTCAGGGAAGGCTCCTACAATGAGCAGTTCTTC
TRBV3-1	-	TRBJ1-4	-	CASSRLAGGNEKLFF	TGTGCCAGCAGCCGGTTGGCGGGGGGGAATGAAAAACTGTTTTTT
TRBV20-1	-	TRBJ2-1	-	CSAARGSSYNEQFF	TGCAGTGCTGCTAGGGGAAGCTCCTACAATGAGCAGTTCTTC
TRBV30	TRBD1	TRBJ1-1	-	CAWKRRTGGNTEAFF	TGTGCCTGGAAACGGAGAACAGGGGGGAACACTGAAGCTTTCTTT
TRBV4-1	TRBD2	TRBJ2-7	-	CASSQRTSGTYEQYF	TGCGCCAGCAGCCAACGGACTAGCGGGACCTACGAGCAGTACTTC
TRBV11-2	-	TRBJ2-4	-	CASSLDDHIQYF	TGTGCCAGCAGCTTAGATGATCACATTCAGTACTTC
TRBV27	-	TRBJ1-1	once	CASSGRAGNTEAFF	TGTGCCAGCAGTGGAAGGGCAGGGAACACTGAAGCTTTCTTT
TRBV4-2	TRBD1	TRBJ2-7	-	CASSQPDRGSYEQYF	TGTGCCAGCAGCCAACCGGACAGGGGCTCCTACGAGCAGTACTTC
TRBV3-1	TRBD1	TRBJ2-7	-	CASSQDSGQGVYEQYF	TGTGCCAGCAGCCAAGATTCGGGACAGGGAGTTTACGAGCAGTACTTC
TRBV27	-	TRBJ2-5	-	CASSTTGRDPGETQYF	TGTGCCAGCAGCACGACAGGGAGGGACCCCGGGGAGACCCAGTACTTC
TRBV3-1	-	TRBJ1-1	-	CASSQGRVLNTEAFF	TGTGCCAGCAGCCAAGGCCGGGTCCTGAACACTGAAGCTTTCTTT
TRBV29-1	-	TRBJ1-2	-	CSVEDRGGYTF	TGCAGCGTTGAAGACAGGGGTGGCTACACCTTC
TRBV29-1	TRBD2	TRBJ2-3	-	CSADYRTSGRTDTQYF	TGCAGCGCTGATTACAGGACTAGCGGGAGGACAGATACGCAGTATTTT
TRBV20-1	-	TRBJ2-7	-	CSAREVAGSTYEQYF	TGCAGTGCTAGAGAGGTGGCGGGGTCAACCTACGAGCAGTACTTC
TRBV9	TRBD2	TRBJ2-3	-	CASSVVPAGGTDTQYF	TGTGCCAGCAGCGTAGTGCCTGCGGGAGGCACAGATACGCAGTATTTT